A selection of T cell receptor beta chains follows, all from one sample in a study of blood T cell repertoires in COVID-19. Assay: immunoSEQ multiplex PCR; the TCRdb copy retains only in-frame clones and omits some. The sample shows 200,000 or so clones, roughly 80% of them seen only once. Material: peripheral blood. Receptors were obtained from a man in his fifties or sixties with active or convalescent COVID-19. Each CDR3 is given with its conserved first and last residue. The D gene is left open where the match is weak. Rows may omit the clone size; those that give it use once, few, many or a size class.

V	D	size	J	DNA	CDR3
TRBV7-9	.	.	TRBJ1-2	TGTGCCAGCAGCGCCGTAGTGGGCTACACCTTC	CASSAVVGYTF
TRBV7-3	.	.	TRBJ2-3	TGTGCCAGCAGCCCCCGCGCCCACACAGATACGCAGTATTTT	CASSPRAHTDTQYF
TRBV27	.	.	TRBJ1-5	TGTGCCAGCAGTCCCAGATCAGGGGTTCAGCCCCAGCATTTT	CASSPRSGVQPQHF
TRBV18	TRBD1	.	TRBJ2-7	TGTGCCAGCTCAGAGACAGGGTACGAGCAGTACTTC	CASSETGYEQYF
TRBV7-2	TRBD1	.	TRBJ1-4	TGTGCCAGCAGCTTAGGGGACAGGGGATTAACTAATGAAAAACTGTTTTTT	CASSLGDRGLTNEKLFF
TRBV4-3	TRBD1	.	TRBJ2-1	TGCGCCAGCAGCGCCGGGACAGGGTCCTACAATGAGCAGTTCTTC	CASSAGTGSYNEQFF
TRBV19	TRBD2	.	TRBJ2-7	TGTGCCAGTAGTGGACTAGTCTCCTACGAGCAGTACTTC	CASSGLVSYEQYF
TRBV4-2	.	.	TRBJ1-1	TGTGCCAGCAGACAGACGAACACTGAAGCTTTCTTT	CASRQTNTEAFF
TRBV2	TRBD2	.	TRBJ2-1	TGTGCCAGCAGGGGAAGTGAACTAGCGGGCTTTAACAATGAGCAGTTCTTC	CASRGSELAGFNNEQFF
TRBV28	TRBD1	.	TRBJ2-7	TGTTGCCGTCCGAGACAGGGAAGGTGGGAGCAGTACTTC	CCRPRQGRWEQYF
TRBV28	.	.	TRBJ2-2	TGTGCCAGCAGTTTTGACAGCCGCACCGGGGAGCTGTTTTTT	CASSFDSRTGELFF
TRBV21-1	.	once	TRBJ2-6	TGTGCCAGCAGCTCGGGACAGAGCCTTTCTGGGGCCAACGTCCTGACTTTC	CASSSGQSLSGANVLTF
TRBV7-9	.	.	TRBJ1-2	TGTGCCAGCAGCTTGGGTGCCCGACAGGGCTACACCTTC	CASSLGARQGYTF
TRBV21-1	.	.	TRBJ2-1	TGTGCCAGCACCCCAGATTTACCGGGACTAGTGTGGCAGTTCTTC	CASTPDLPGLVWQFF
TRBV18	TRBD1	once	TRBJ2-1	TGTGCCAGCTCACCGAACAGGGGTGAGCAGTTCTTC	CASSPNRGEQFF
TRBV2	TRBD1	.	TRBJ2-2	TGTGCCAGCAGTCCCTTAGGGACAGGCTACACCGGGGAGCTGTTTTTT	CASSPLGTGYTGELFF
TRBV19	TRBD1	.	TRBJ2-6	TGTGCCAGTAGTCCTCTCCTCGACAGGGCTGGGGCCAACGTCCTGACTTTC	CASSPLLDRAGANVLTF
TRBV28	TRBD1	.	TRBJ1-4	TGTGCCAGCAGTTCCCCGGGACAGGGTGCAACTAATGAAAAACTGTTTTTT	CASSSPGQGATNEKLFF
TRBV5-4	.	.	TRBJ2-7	TGTGCCAGCAGCTCGGACAGCTACGAGCAGTACTTC	CASSSDSYEQYF
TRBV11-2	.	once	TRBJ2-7	TGTGCCAGCAGCCACCGACAGGTGAGCTCCTACGAGCAGTACTTC	CASSHRQVSSYEQYF
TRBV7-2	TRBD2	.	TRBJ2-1	TGTGCCAGCAGCCGACTAGCCAATGAGCAGTTCTTC	CASSRLANEQFF
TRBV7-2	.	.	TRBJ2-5	TGTGCCAGCAGCCCGAATCGGGAGACCCAGTACTTC	CASSPNRETQYF
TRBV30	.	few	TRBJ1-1	TGTGCCTGGGACCAAAGGGGGGGGAAGGAGGTCTTT	CAWDQRGGKEVF
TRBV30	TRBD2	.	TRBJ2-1	TGTGCCTGCGGGACTAGCGGGAGTAGCTACAATGAGCAGTTCTTC	CACGTSGSSYNEQFF
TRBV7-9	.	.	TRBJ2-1	TGTGCCAGCAGCCCGCAGGGGCGGGGGCCTATGAGGGAGCAGTTCTTC	CASSPQGRGPMREQFF
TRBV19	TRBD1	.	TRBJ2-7	TGTGCCAGTAGTCTAACCGGGACAGGGGGCAACGAGCAGTACTTC	CASSLTGTGGNEQYF
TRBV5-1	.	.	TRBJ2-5	TGCGCCAGCAGCTTGGACTCACAAGAGACCCAGTACTTC	CASSLDSQETQYF
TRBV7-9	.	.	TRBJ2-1	TGTGCCAGCAGCTTACAGGGTGGCGGTCCTTACAATGAGCAGTTCTTC	CASSLQGGGPYNEQFF
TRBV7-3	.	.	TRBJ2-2	TGTGCCAGCAGCTCCGGGATAAACACCGGGGAGCTGTTTTTT	CASSSGINTGELFF
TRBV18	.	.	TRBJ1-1	TGTGCCAGCTCCCCTGGCGAAGGGGTGACGAACACTGAAGCTTTCTTT	CASSPGEGVTNTEAFF
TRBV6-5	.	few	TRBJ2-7	TGTGCCAGCAGTCGTAGCGGTTTTAGCTCCTACGAGCAGTACTTC	CASSRSGFSSYEQYF
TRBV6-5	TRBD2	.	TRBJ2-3	TGTGCCAGCAGCTTAGCGGGAGAAGGCACAGATACGCAGTATTTT	CASSLAGEGTDTQYF
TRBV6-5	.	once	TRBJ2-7	TGTGCCACCGCGAACGCGGGAAGCTCCTACGAGCAGTACTTC	CATANAGSSYEQYF
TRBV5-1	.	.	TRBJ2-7	TGCGCCAGCAGCCCGGCGGGCCTTAGGGACTACGAGCAGTACTTC	CASSPAGLRDYEQYF
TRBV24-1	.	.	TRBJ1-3	TGTGCCACCAGTCCCACCAGTAACATTAGAAACACCATATATTTT	CATSPTSNIRNTIYF
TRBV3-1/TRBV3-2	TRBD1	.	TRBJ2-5	TGTGCCAGCAGTTTCAGGGGGCTGGAGACCCAGTACTTC	CASSFRGLETQYF
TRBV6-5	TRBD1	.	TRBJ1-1	TGTGCCAGCAGTCCCACGGACAGGGCGAACACTGAAGCTTTCTTT	CASSPTDRANTEAFF